One TCR beta chain is described in this entry. This sample stems from a study of technical replicates of blood from a few donors. Germline V lookup: CDR1 SGHAT, CDR2 FQNNGV. V lost 5 bases to trimming and J lost 5 bases; unmatched junction nucleotides: 9. The CDR3 totals 18 residues. Generated by immunoSEQ multiplex PCR, the TCRdb table keeps only in-frame clones and is missing some. The sample records some 70,000 clones, around 97% being singletons. Specimen: T cells isolated from PBMCs. The chain employs TRBV11-2 and TRBJ2-2; 15 bases match TRBD2. This sequence originates from a human donor in good health. CDR3 sequence: CASSLQGLAGGQTGELFF. The CDR3 DNA follows: TGTGCCAGCAGCCTACAGGGACTAGCGGGAGGCCAAACCGGGGAGCTGTTTTTT.